The T cell receptor (beta chain) under discussion was sequenced for a study of Ad26.COV2.S vaccination and SARS-CoV-2 variants. Across the whole study: Recipients of Ad26.COV2.S got it intramuscularly, once or twice 56 days apart.

The count of this clone is one. Libraries were prepared by immunoSEQ multiplex PCR; TCRdb keeps only in-frame clonotypes and omits some of them. The sample has some 300,000 clones; about 85% are singletons. Treatment of the sample: around 19 received Ad26.COV2.S at low or high dose, single or two shots; 5 received placebo; per-sample allocation not given. Each sample was drawn 63 days after the first injection (of vaccine or placebo). The CDR3 runs to 14 residues. Trimming stripped 6 bases from V and 7 bases from J, with 18 bases between. Germline V lookup: CDR1 SQVTM, CDR2 ANQGSEA. The J gene is TRBJ2-2, the V gene TRBV29-1; D perhaps matches TRBD1 (6 bases). The specimen was peripheral blood, collected in a trial of Ad26.COV2.S vaccine versus placebo. The TCR sequence derives from a person between 18 and 60 years old who received the Ad26.COV2.S COVID-19 vaccine or a placebo. CDR3 in DNA: TGCAGCGTCGAGGGACAAACCAGGGGCGGGGAGCTGTTTTTT. Protein sequence: CSVEGQTRGGELFF.